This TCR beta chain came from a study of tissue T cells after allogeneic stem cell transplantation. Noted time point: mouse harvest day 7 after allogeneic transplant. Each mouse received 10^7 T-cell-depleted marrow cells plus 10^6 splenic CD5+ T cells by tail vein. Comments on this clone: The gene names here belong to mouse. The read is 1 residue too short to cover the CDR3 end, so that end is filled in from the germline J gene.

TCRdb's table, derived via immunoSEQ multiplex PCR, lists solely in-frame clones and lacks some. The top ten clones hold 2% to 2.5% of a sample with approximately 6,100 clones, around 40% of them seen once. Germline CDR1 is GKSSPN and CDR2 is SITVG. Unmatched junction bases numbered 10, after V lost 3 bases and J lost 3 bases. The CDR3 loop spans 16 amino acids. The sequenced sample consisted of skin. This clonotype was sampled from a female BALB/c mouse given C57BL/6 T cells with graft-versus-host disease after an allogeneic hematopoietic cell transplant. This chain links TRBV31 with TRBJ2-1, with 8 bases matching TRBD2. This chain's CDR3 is CAWSDPDWGRYAEQFF. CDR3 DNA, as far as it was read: TGTGCCTGGAGCGACCCCGACTGGGGTCGCTATGCTGAGCAGTTC. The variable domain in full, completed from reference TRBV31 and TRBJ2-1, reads AQTIHQWPVAEIKAVGSPLSLGCTIKGKSSPNLYWYWQATGGTLQQLFYSITVGQVESVVQLNLSASRPKDDQFILSTEKLLLSHSGFYLCAWSDPDWGRYAEQFFGPGTRLTVL.